The 21 T cell receptor beta chains in this list originate from one sample, sequenced in a study of T cells in Graves' hyperthyroidism and ophthalmopathy. Researchers amplified the TCR beta CDR3 regions from RNA transcripts. Using the HTBI primer set, a first-round RT-PCR was run on the TCR CDR3. From the multiplex PCR reads, TCRdb called clonotypes with MiXCR, one entry per CDR3 protein. Among under 400,000 distinct CDR3 sequences listed, about a sixth were seen once. The specimen sequenced was blood. Receptors originate from a woman between 18 and 29 years old with Graves' hyperthyroidism that later progressed to Graves' ophthalmopathy.

This clonotype was counted a few times. The chain carries TRBV20-1 and TRBJ2-7; 10 bases map to TRBD2. Germline values: CDR1 DFQATT, CDR2 SNEGSKA (reference sequence). CDR3 size: 14 residues. V dropped 3 bases and J dropped 3; count of bases not matched to a gene: 5. CDR3 DNA: TGCAGTGCTAGTGTAACTAGCGGGATCTACGAGCAGTACTTC. Translated: CSASVTSGIYEQYF.

The gene calls are TRBV6-1 and TRBJ2-5; D may match TRBD1 or TRBD2 (5 bases each). The V and J ends lost 5 bases and 5 bases respectively, with 12 bases between them. In germline, CDR1 is MNHNS, CDR2 SASEGT. The CDR3 spans 13 residues. CDR3 loop: CASSYGGGETQYF. CDR3 in DNA: TGTGCCAGCAGTTATGGGGGTGGTGAGACCCAGTACTTC.

The chain links TRBV2 to TRBJ2-6, with a possible D match to TRBD1 (5 bases). This CDR3 is 13 amino acids long. V was trimmed by 10 bases and J by 4 bases, leaving 11 bases between them. Germline loops: CDR1 SNHLY, CDR2 FYNNEI. CDR3 DNA: TGTGCCAAGGCAGGGTCAGGGGCCAACGTCCTGACTTTC. It specifies CAKAGSGANVLTF.

This clonotype has ten or more counts. The chain couples TRBV27 to TRBJ1-4; D possibly corresponds to TRBD1 (6 bases). Trimming took 4 bases from V and 4 from J, leaving 16 bases between them. This CDR3 spans 16 amino acids. The germline V gene encodes CDR1 MNHEY and CDR2 SMNVEV (reference sequence). The CDR3 region is CASSSRGARDNEKLFF. CDR3 in DNA: TGTGCCAGCAGTTCCCGGGGGGCGAGGGATAATGAAAAACTGTTTTTT. Filled out from reference TRBV27 and TRBJ1-4, the complete variable domain reads EAQVTQNPRYLITVTGKKLTVTCSQNMNHEYMSWYRQDPGLGLRQIYYSMNVEVTDKGDVPEGYKVSRKEKRNFPLILESPSPNQTSLYFCASSSRGARDNEKLFFGSGTQLSVL.

This clonotype was counted many times. V usage is TRBV11-2 and J usage is TRBJ2-5; D remains ambiguous. The CDR3 has 11 amino acids. V shed 5 bases and J shed 2 bases, with 3 bases lying between them. The germline CDR1 and CDR2 sequences are SGHAT and FQNNGV. The CDR3 is CASSQQETQYF. The CDR3 region has the DNA TGTGCCAGCAGCCAACAAGAGACCCAGTACTTC.

V gene TRBV20-1 combines with J gene TRBJ1-2; D remains unclear. The germline V and J ends were trimmed by 0 bases and 3 bases, with 11 bases remaining between them. CDR3 length equals 14 residues. CDR1 is DFQATT and CDR2 is SNEGSKA in the germline V gene (reference sequence). The CDR3 here is CSAREVQRDYGYTF. In nucleotides, the CDR3 is TGCAGTGCTAGAGAGGTACAGCGAGACTATGGCTACACCTTC.

This clonotype was observed many times. The chain combines TRBV11-2 with TRBJ2-7; 7 nucleotides line up with TRBD2. Trimming cost V 1 base and J 3 bases; bases outside gene matches: 6. The CDR3 covers 15 residues. In germline, CDR1 is SGHAT, CDR2 FQNNGV. The CDR3 nucleotides are TGTGCCAGCAGCTTAGGGGGGGGTGGCAACTACGAGCAGTACTTC. This codes for CASSLGGGGNYEQYF.

This chain uses TRBV5-6 with TRBJ1-4, with 8 positions matching TRBD1. The CDR3 has 17 residues. Per the germline V gene, CDR1 is SGHDT and CDR2 is YYEEEE. With 1 base clipped from V and 1 base from J, the junction kept 6 bases outside the gene matches. The CDR3 bases are TGTGCCAGCAGCTTGAAATGGACAGGGAAAACTAATGAAAAACTGTTTTTT. It encodes CASSLKWTGKTNEKLFF.

In this sample, this clonotype turned up many times. This chain connects TRBV6-2 or TRBV6-3 to TRBJ2-3, with TRBD2 as a possible D gene (5 bases). The CDR3 consists of 15 residues. Per the germline V gene, CDR1 is MNHEY and CDR2 is SVGEGT. Trimming pared 2 bases from V and 1 base from J, leaving 10 bases between. For the CDR3, the DNA is TGTGCCAGCAGTTACGTCGGGGAACGCACAGATACGCAGTATTTT. Encoded protein: CASSYVGERTDTQYF.

About this clonotype: A much bigger clone sits one base away, suggesting this may be a read error. This chain connects TRBV27 to TRBJ2-3; D is unresolved. The V end was cut by 6 bases, the J end by 8 bases, with 15 bases between. Germline values: CDR1 MNHEY, CDR2 SMNVEV (reference sequence). The CDR3 totals 13 residues. The DNA of the CDR3 is TGTGCCAGCAGCCCCTTCGTAGCAGGTACGCAGTATTTT. Translation gives CASSPFVAGTQYF.

Remarks on this clonotype: The junction does not match germline at one end; this may be a read error. The chain links TRBV5-6 to TRBJ1-3; D ambiguous. Germline V gene data show CDR1 as SGHDT and CDR2 as YYEEEE. This CDR3 is built from 15 residues. CDR3 sequence reads: CASSLPGPAGNTRYF. CDR3 nucleotide sequence: TGTGCCAGCAGCTTGCCCGGGCCGGCTGGAAACACCAGATATTTT.

In this sample, this clonotype turned up many times. This chain links TRBV7-9 with TRBJ2-2; 9 nucleotides match TRBD2. CDR3 length: 17 amino acids. Germline loops: CDR1 SEHNR, CDR2 FQNEAQ (reference sequence). V was clipped by 6 bases and J by 0 bases; unmatched bases: 8. The CDR3 spells CASRSTSGPSNTGELFF. The CDR3 DNA is TGTGCCAGCAGGTCTACTAGCGGGCCATCGAACACCGGGGAGCTGTTTTTT.

Many counts were recorded for this clonotype. The chain combines TRBV20-1 with TRBJ2-2; 8 bases align to TRBD2. The J segment lost 4 bases and the V segment lost 0 bases, leaving 16 bases of the junction unmatched. This CDR3 comprises 19 residues. The germline CDR1 and CDR2 sequences are DFQATT and SNEGSKA (reference sequence). CDR3 coding DNA: TGCAGTGCTAGAGAACCAAGCGGGAGCCCCCTGGGGAGCACCGGGGAGCTGTTTTTT. Its translation is CSAREPSGSPLGSTGELFF.

This clonotype was found many times. The chain recombines TRBV27 with TRBJ1-2; 8 bases fit TRBD1. The CDR3 covers 16 residues. Germline lookup yields CDR1 MNHEY and CDR2 SMNVEV (reference sequence). V trimming: 1 base; J trimming: 4 bases; junction bases outside the gene matches: 8. CDR3 sequence reads: CASSLFGTGVAYGYTF. For the CDR3, the DNA is TGTGCCAGCAGTTTATTTGGGACAGGCGTAGCCTATGGCTACACCTTC.

The rearrangement joins TRBV28 to TRBJ2-7; D is perhaps TRBD2 (5 bases). This CDR3 contains 13 residues. Germline assignment: CDR1 MDHEN and CDR2 SYDVKM. V was clipped by 2 bases and J by 7 bases, with 12 bases between them. CDR3 nucleotides: TGTGCCAGCAGTTTACAGCGGCTAAGGGAGCAGTACTTC. It encodes CASSLQRLREQYF.

This clonotype has a count of ten or more. The gene calls are TRBV6-2 or TRBV6-3 and TRBJ1-5; TRBD1 matches at 8 bases. The CDR3 is 13 residues long. Trimming removed 10 bases from V and 3 bases from J; junction bases left unmatched: 5. Germline-derived CDR1 and CDR2 are MNHEY and SVGEGT. DNA of the CDR3: TGTGCCACCGGACAGGGCCTCAATCAGCCCCAGCATTTT. Translated: CATGQGLNQPQHF.

The rearrangement joins TRBV6-9 to TRBJ2-1; the D call may be TRBD1 or TRBD2 (5 bases each). This CDR3 has 12 residues. Trimming pared 4 bases from V and 5 bases from J, leaving 6 bases between. In germline, CDR1 is MNHGY, CDR2 SVAAGI. CDR3 coding DNA: TGTGCCAGCAGTTGGGGGAACAATGAGCAGTTCTTC. Protein product: CASSWGNNEQFF.

V usage is TRBV27 and J usage is TRBJ2-3; unclear D gene. Looked up from germline, CDR1 is MNHEY and CDR2 is SMNVEV (reference sequence). The CDR3 is made up of 21 amino acids. V was clipped by 5 bases and J by 2 bases, with 32 bases between them. The CDR3 protein is CASSPPTPPPDHPLNTDTQYF. The CDR3 nucleotides are TGTGCCAGCAGTCCCCCCACCCCCCCCCCCGACCACCCCCTAAACACAGATACGCAGTATTTT.

V and J are TRBV27 and TRBJ2-3; TRBD2 matches 15 bases. This CDR3 region has 17 residues. After removal of 6 bases from V and 2 bases from J, the junction contained 6 bases not matched to a gene. Germline-derived CDR1 and CDR2 are MNHEY and SMNVEV (reference sequence). CDR3 nucleotide sequence: TGTGCCAGCAGCGGACTAGCGGGAGGGGCCCACACAGATACGCAGTATTTT. This codes for CASSGLAGGAHTDTQYF.

Only a few counts were recorded for this clonotype. The chain links TRBV4-3 to TRBJ1-2; 7 bases are a match to TRBD1. CDR1 and CDR2 (germline): LGHNA, YSLEER. CDR3 length: 16 residues. The V and J ends lost 5 bases and 2 bases, in that order; junction bases with no gene match: 11. The CDR3 spells CASSDRDSGWNYGYTF. CDR3 bases: TGCGCCAGCAGCGACCGGGACAGTGGGTGGAACTATGGCTACACCTTC.

J is TRBJ2-2 and V is TRBV9; no clear D gene. Germline CDR1 reads SGDLS; CDR2 reads YYNGEE. The CDR3 runs to 15 residues. Trimming stripped 4 bases from V and 1 base from J, with 11 bases between. The CDR3: CASSPVAGNTGELFF. The CDR3 nucleotides are TGTGCCAGCAGCCCTGTAGCAGGGAACACCGGGGAGCTGTTTTTT.